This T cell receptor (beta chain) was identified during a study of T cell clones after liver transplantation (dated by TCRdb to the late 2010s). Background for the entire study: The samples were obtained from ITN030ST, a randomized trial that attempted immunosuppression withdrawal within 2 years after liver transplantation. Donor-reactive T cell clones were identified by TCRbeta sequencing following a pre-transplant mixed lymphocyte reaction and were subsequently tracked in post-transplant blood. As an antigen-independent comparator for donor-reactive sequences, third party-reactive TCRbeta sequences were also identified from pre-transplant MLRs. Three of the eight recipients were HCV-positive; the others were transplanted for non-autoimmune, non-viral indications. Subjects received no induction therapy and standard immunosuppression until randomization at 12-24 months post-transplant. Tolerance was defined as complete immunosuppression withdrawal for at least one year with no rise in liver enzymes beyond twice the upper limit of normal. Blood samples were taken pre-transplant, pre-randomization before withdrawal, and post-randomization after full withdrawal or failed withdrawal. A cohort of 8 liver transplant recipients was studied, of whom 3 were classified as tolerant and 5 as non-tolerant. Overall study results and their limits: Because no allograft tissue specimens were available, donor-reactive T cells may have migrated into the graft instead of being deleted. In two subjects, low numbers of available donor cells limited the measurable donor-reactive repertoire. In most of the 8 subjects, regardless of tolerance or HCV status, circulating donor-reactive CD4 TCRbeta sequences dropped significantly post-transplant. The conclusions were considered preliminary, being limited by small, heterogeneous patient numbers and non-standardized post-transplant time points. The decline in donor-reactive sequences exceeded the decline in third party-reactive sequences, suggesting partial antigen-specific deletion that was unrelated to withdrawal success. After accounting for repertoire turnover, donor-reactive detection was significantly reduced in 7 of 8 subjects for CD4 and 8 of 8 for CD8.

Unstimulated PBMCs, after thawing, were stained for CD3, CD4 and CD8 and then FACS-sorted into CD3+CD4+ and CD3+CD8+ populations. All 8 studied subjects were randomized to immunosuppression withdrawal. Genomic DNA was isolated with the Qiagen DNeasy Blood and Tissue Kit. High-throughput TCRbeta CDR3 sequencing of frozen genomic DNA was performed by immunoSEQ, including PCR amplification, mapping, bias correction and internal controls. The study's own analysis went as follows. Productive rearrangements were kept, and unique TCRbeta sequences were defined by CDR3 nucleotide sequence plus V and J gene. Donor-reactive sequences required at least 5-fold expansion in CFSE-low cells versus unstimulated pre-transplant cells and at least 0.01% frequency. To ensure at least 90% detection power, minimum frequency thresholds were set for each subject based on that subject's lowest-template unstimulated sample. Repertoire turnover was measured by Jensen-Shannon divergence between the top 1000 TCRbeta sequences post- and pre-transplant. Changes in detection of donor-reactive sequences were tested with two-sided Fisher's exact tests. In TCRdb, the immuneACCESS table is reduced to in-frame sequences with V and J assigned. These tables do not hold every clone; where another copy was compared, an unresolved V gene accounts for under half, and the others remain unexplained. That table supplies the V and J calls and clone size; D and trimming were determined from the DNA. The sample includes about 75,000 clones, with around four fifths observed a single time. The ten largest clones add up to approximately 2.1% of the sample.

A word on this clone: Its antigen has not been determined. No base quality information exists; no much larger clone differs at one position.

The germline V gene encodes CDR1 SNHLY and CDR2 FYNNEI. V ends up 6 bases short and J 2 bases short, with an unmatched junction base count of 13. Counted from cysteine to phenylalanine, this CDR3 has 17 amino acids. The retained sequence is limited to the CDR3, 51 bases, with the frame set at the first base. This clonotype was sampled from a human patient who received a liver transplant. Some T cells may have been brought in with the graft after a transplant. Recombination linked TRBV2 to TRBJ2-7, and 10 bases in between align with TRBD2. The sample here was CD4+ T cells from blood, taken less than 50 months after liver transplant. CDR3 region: CASRKTSGPTPPYEQYF. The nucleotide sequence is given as TGTGCCAGCAGGAAGACTAGCGGGCCAACGCCACCCTACGAGCAGTACTTC.